This is a list of T cell receptor beta chains from one sample in a study of blood T cell repertoires in COVID-19. Only in-frame clones appear in the TCRdb table, and some are missing; sequencing was by immunoSEQ multiplex PCR. The data contain about 260,000 clones, approximately 86% of them seen just once; the ten biggest clones take up approximately 9.8%. The sequenced material came from peripheral blood. The origin of the receptors is a man between 40 and 49 years old who had recovered from COVID-19. The CDR3 runs from the conserved cysteine through the conserved F or W. A D gene is named only where the DNA matches it firmly. Rows give clone size only sometimes, using once, few, many, or a class for an expanded clone.

j_gene,abundance,d_gene,v_gene,CDR3aa,CDR3nt
TRBJ2-2,.,.,TRBV5-1,CASFPGSNTGELFF,TGCGCCAGCTTCCCGGGATCGAACACCGGGGAGCTGTTTTTT
TRBJ2-1,.,TRBD2,TRBV7-6,CASSLDSRTSGGNEQFF,TGTGCCAGCAGCTTAGACTCTCGGACTAGCGGGGGCAATGAGCAGTTCTTC
TRBJ2-5,once,TRBD1,TRBV23-1,CASSQKTVGQGLQETQYF,TGCGCCAGCAGTCAAAAGACCGTTGGACAGGGCCTCCAAGAGACCCAGTACTTC
TRBJ1-5,.,.,TRBV6-6,CASSWGVRLNQPQHF,TGTGCCAGCAGTTGGGGAGTAAGGCTCAATCAGCCCCAGCATTTT
TRBJ2-2,.,.,TRBV6-5,CASSPPGNGELFF,TGTGCCAGCAGTCCCCCGGGGAACGGGGAGCTGTTTTTT
TRBJ1-5,few,.,TRBV6-5,CASSTGGLRNQPQHF,TGTGCCAGCAGTACTGGGGGCCTCAGAAATCAGCCCCAGCATTTT
TRBJ2-5,.,TRBD1,TRBV6-2/TRBV6-3,CASSNDRGRETQYF,TGTGCCAGCAGTAACGACAGGGGGCGAGAGACCCAGTACTTC
TRBJ2-7,.,TRBD1,TRBV29-1,CSASDRVLHEQYF,TGCAGCGCCTCGGACAGGGTTCTCCACGAGCAGTACTTC
TRBJ1-4,.,TRBD1,TRBV30,CAWRPTGLTNEKLFF,TGTGCCTGGAGACCGACAGGGTTAACTAATGAAAAACTGTTTTTT
TRBJ1-1,.,TRBD1,TRBV7-9,CASSRQGRTEAFF,TGTGCCAGCAGCCGACAGGGCCGGACTGAAGCTTTCTTT
TRBJ2-7,.,TRBD2,TRBV5-1,CASRASGLISYEQYF,TGCGCCAGCAGAGCTAGCGGGCTTATCTCCTACGAGCAGTACTTC
TRBJ1-6,.,TRBD1,TRBV5-4,CASSSPDRVNSPLHF,TGTGCCAGCAGCAGCCCAGACAGGGTAAATTCACCCCTCCACTTT
TRBJ1-1,.,.,TRBV5-6,CASSFFTGSNTEAFF,TGTGCCAGCAGCTTCTTTACAGGGTCGAACACTGAAGCTTTCTTT
TRBJ2-7,.,TRBD1,TRBV10-3,CAISDWGQGWYEQYF,TGTGCCATCAGTGACTGGGGACAGGGGTGGTACGAGCAGTACTTC
TRBJ2-3,.,TRBD2,TRBV29-1,CSVARGRGPDTQYF,TGCAGCGTTGCTCGCGGGAGAGGGCCAGATACGCAGTATTTT